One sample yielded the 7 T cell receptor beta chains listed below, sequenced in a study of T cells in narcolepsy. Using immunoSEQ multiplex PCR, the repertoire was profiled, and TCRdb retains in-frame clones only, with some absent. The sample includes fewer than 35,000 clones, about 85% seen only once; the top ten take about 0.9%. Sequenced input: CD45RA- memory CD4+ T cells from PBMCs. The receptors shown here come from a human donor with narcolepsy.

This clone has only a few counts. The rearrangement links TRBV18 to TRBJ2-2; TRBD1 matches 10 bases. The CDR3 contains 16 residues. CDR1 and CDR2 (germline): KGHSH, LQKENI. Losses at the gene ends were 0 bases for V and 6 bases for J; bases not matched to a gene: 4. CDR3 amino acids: CASSPPGQGSAGELFF. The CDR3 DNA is TGTGCCAGCTCACCACCGGGACAGGGGTCGGCCGGGGAGCTGTTTTTT.

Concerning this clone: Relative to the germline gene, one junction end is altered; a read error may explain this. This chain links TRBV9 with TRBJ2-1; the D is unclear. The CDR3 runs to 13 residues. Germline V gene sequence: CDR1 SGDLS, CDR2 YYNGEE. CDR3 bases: TGTGCCGGCAGCGTAGGCGTCTACAATGAGCAGTTCTTC. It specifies CAGSVGVYNEQFF.

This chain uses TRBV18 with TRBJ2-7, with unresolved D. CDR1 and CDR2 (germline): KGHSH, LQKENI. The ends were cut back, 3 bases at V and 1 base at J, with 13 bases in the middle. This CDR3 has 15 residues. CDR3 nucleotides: TGTGCCAGCTCACCGTTTCAGTGGGATTCCTACGAGCAGTACTTC. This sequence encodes CASSPFQWDSYEQYF.

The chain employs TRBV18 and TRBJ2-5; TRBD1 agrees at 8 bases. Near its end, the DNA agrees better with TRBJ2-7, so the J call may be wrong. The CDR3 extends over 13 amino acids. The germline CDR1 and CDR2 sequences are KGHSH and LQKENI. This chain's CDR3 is CASSGQGASEQYF. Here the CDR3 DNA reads TGTGCCAGCTCAGGGCAGGGGGCGTCCGAGCAGTACTTC.

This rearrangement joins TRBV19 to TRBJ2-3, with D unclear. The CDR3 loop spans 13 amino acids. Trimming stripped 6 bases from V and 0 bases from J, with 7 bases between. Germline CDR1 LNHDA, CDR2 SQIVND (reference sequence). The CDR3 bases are TGTGCCAGTAGATACAGTAGCACAGATACGCAGTATTTT. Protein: CASRYSSTDTQYF.

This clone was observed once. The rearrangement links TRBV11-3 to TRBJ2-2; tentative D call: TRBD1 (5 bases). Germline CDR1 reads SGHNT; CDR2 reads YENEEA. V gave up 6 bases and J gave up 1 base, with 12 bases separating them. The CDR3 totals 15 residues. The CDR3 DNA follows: TGTGCCAGCAGTACAGGAGTGGGGAACACCGGGGAGCTGTTTTTT. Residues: CASSTGVGNTGELFF.

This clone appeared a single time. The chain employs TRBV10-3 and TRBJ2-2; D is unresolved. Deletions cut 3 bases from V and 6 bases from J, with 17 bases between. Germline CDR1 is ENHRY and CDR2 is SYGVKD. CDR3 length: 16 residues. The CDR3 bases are TGTGCCATCAGTGATATCGGACCACCCTCGGCCGGGGAGCTGTTTTTT. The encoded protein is CAISDIGPPSAGELFF.